Reported below is one T cell receptor beta chain. The target of this receptor is not known. The input lacks base qualities; no much larger clone sits a single base away. The sample originates from a study of blood T cell repertoires in COVID-19 (dated by TCRdb to 2018 to 2021). Some background on the complete study: The collaborator samples originated in the United States, Italy and Spain and spanned the acute and convalescent phases of COVID-19. The material from the prospective study consisted of cDNA or gDNA derived from T cells, B-cell-depleted T cells, or PBMCs. Deeply sampled blood TCRbeta repertoires from subjects exposed to, actively infected with, or recovered from COVID-19 were included in the dataset. The repertoires were released in a freely available public database intended as a resource for research on the immune response to SARS-CoV-2. The samples were drawn from two sources: the first 160 participants of the ongoing ImmuneRACE study, and 1,000 to 1,500 subjects contributed by 6 global collaborators. Nearly every sample came with metadata listing a de-identified subject ID, COVID-19 status, age in years and sex. Where available, HLA class I and class II types were taken from metadata supplied by the sample provider and were not determined by assay-based typing.

TCRbeta CDR3 regions were amplified from genomic DNA by means of the immunoSEQ Assay, a bias-controlled multiplex PCR. Under the source paper's analysis protocol: Nucleated cell counts per sample were estimated from amplification of reference gene primers within the assay. Sequence reads were collapsed and filtered to measure the absolute abundance of every unique TCRbeta CDR3 rearrangement. For each sample, productive Simpson clonality was calculated by taking the square root of Simpson's diversity index across productive rearrangements. This is the immuneACCESS table as TCRdb keeps it, with only in-frame sequences that have V and J called. A part of the clones is gone; compared with another copy, unresolved V genes explain less than half, and the rest is unexplained. V and J calls and clone size are copied from that table; D and trimming were computed from the DNA. Counted in this sample were roughly 97,000 clones; around four fifths of them appeared once. About 4.8% of the sample is in the top ten clones.

V is trimmed back by 4 bases and J by 3 bases, and the junction contains 0 bases that no gene match accounts for. CDR3 length: 13 amino acids, cysteine to phenylalanine. Only the CDR3 portion is preserved as DNA: 39 bases, with reading frame beginning at the first base. The germline V gene provides CDR1 SGHTA and CDR2 FQGNSA. Whole blood was collected in K2EDTA tubes by collaborating institutions according to the institutions' own protocols. For TCRbeta analysis, collaborators shipped samples in one of three forms: frozen whole blood, isolated PBMCs, or DNA extracted from either of those sample types. General findings and caveats noted by the study authors: The quantity of clinical and demographic metadata differed by source and by participant and was supplied without curation.

The chain employs TRBV7-2 and TRBJ2-7; 10 middle bases align to TRBD1. Input material: peripheral blood. This sequence was found in a man in his fifties or sixties with acute or convalescent COVID-19. The nucleotide sequence reads as follows: TGTGCCAGCAGCTGGGACAGGGGCTACGAGCAGTACTTC. This encodes CASSWDRGYEQYF.